The 27 T cell receptor beta chains in this list originate from one sample, sequenced in a study of CD8 T cells in Susac syndrome. RNA in amounts of about 0.45 to 1 ug was reverse transcribed with random hexamers. MiXCR, applied by TCRdb to the immunoSEQ multiplex PCR reads, yields one record per CDR3 protein. The table lists more than 150,000 distinct CDR3 sequences, 94% of them singletons. What was sequenced was CD8+ T cells from PBMCs. The source of these receptors is a human donor with multiple sclerosis.

The V and J genes are TRBV30 and TRBJ2-7; 10 nucleotides line up with TRBD1. Losses at the gene ends were 3 bases for V and 5 bases for J; bases not matched to a gene: 19. Germline CDR1 is GTSNPN and CDR2 is SVGIG (reference sequence). The CDR3 runs to 18 residues. CDR3 protein: CAWRRRGGDRGVFDEQYF. The CDR3 DNA follows: TGTGCCTGGAGGCGACGAGGGGGGGACAGGGGAGTTTTTGACGAGCAGTACTTC.

The chain is built from TRBV5-1 and TRBJ2-7; 9 bases fit TRBD2. The germline V gene has CDR1 SGHRS and CDR2 YFSETQ. The CDR3 consists of 16 residues. The trim removed 4 bases at V and 4 bases at J, leaving 12 bases unmatched. The CDR3: CASSQYSGGPEYEQYF. CDR3 bases: TGCGCCAGCAGCCAATATAGCGGGGGCCCCGAGTACGAGCAGTACTTC.

This chain connects TRBV14 to TRBJ2-7; D is unresolved. Trimming left V 0 bases short and J 4 bases short, with 4 bases between. The CDR3 consists of 12 residues. Germline CDR1 is SGHDN and CDR2 is FVKESK. The CDR3 DNA is TGTGCCAGCAGCCAAGATGTATACGAGCAGTACTTC. Its translation is CASSQDVYEQYF.

J is TRBJ2-7 and V is TRBV13, with D perhaps assigned TRBD1 or TRBD2 (6 bases each). There are 14 residues in the CDR3. CDR1 is PRHDT, CDR2 FYEKMQ, per germline (reference sequence). Trimming stripped 4 bases from V and 5 bases from J, with 15 bases between. The DNA of the CDR3 is TGTGCCAGCAGCTGGGGACGGGGGCTCGACGAGCAGTACTTC. Amino acid sequence: CASSWGRGLDEQYF.

This chain links TRBV9 with TRBJ2-1, with a possible D match to TRBD2 (5 bases). The germline V and J ends were trimmed by 1 base and 5 bases, with 16 bases remaining between them. The germline V gene has CDR1 SGDLS and CDR2 YYNGEE. This CDR3 region has 16 residues. The CDR3 is CASSVPATATNNEQFF. CDR3 sequence (DNA): TGTGCCAGCAGCGTACCCGCGACCGCGACTAACAATGAGCAGTTCTTC.

The gene calls are TRBV2 and TRBJ1-4; a weak D match, TRBD1 (5 bases). Trimming pared 7 bases from V and 5 bases from J, leaving 14 bases between. Germline V lookup: CDR1 SNHLY, CDR2 FYNNEI. The CDR3 extends over 14 amino acids. The CDR3 sequence is CASMYRDENEKLFF. CDR3 DNA sequence: TGTGCCAGCATGTACCGGGACGAGAATGAAAAACTGTTTTTT.

The genes are TRBV20-1 and TRBJ2-7, with 7 bases matching TRBD1. The CDR3 contains 13 residues. V lost 2 bases and J lost 2; bases outside the gene matches: 3. CDR1 is DFQATT and CDR2 is SNEGSKA in the germline V gene (reference sequence). The CDR3 loop reads CSARWQGAYEQYF. CDR3 bases: TGCAGTGCTAGATGGCAGGGGGCCTACGAGCAGTACTTC.

In its sample, this clonotype was seen once. The genes are TRBV15 and TRBJ2-3, with D possibly being TRBD1 or TRBD2 (5 bases each). Trimming removed 0 bases from V and 8 bases from J, with 9 bases in between. The germline gives CDR1 LNHNV, CDR2 YYDKDF (reference sequence). The CDR3 has 13 residues. The CDR3 nucleotides read TGTGCCACCAGCAGAGATCGTGGGGGTACGCAGTATTTT. As protein: CATSRDRGGTQYF.

The chain combines TRBV3-1 with TRBJ2-5, with D unresolved. The CDR3 runs 14 residues. V dropped 1 base and J dropped 2 bases, with 8 bases sitting between them. Germline V gives CDR1 LGHDT, CDR2 YNNKEL (reference sequence). CDR3: CASSQAGFQETQYF. For the CDR3, the DNA is TGTGCCAGCAGCCAAGCGGGCTTTCAAGAGACCCAGTACTTC.

The chain carries TRBV2 and TRBJ2-7; no reliable D call. Germline lookup yields CDR1 SNHLY and CDR2 FYNNEI. This CDR3 region has 12 residues. Trimming pared 1 base from V and 2 bases from J, leaving 3 bases between. This CDR3 reads CASSEGAYEQYF. In DNA form, the CDR3 reads TGTGCCAGCAGTGAAGGTGCCTACGAGCAGTACTTC.

This chain links TRBV7-2 with TRBJ1-2; no firm D call. V was cut by 4 bases and J by 4 bases, with 10 bases left in between. There are 13 residues in the CDR3. The germline V gene encodes CDR1 SGHTA and CDR2 FQGNSA. CDR3 nucleotide sequence: TGTGCCAGCAGCTATGGTAGCAGCTATGGCTACACCTTC. Protein: CASSYGSSYGYTF.

The CDR3 coding sequence is TGCAGCGTTGGTGTCAGGTATACCGGGGAGCTGTTTTTT. It encodes CSVGVRYTGELFF. The V call is TRBV29-1, the J call TRBJ2-2; D gene unclear. With 4 bases removed from V and 5 bases from J, the gap between germline ends came to 11 bases. The V gene's germline CDR1 is SQVTM and CDR2 ANQGSEA. CDR3 size: 13 residues.

CDR3 bases: TGCGCCAGCAGCAAGACAGGGCCCTGGGATGAGCAGTTCTTC. Its protein product is CASSKTGPWDEQFF. The chain recombines TRBV5-1 with TRBJ2-1; 7 bases are shared with TRBD1. CDR1 is SGHRS and CDR2 is YFSETQ in the germline V gene. J lost 8 bases, V lost 4 bases, and 9 bases had no gene match. The length of the CDR3 is 14 residues.

The chain combines TRBV30 with TRBJ1-1; D gene unclear. The V end lost 2 bases, the J end lost 1 base, and 5 bases lay between the germline ends. This CDR3 comprises 12 residues. Germline CDR1 reads GTSNPN; CDR2 reads SVGIG (reference sequence). This CDR3 reads CAWSPRNTEAFF. CDR3 coding DNA: TGTGCCTGGAGTCCTAGGAACACTGAAGCTTTCTTT.

This clonotype was detected only a few times. The V call is TRBV20-1, the J call TRBJ2-1; TRBD2 agrees at 12 bases. The V gene's germline CDR1 is DFQATT and CDR2 SNEGSKA (reference sequence). The trim removed 5 bases at V and 1 base at J, leaving 6 bases unmatched. The CDR3 length is 16 residues. This chain's CDR3 is CSAPSGGARSYNEQFF. DNA of the CDR3: TGCAGTGCTCCTAGCGGGGGGGCCAGGTCCTACAATGAGCAGTTCTTC.

This clonotype was observed once. The gene calls are TRBV4-3 and TRBJ2-7; 10 nucleotides agree with TRBD1. The CDR3 length is 14 residues. Germline CDR1 and CDR2: LGHNA and YSLEER. V gave up 5 bases and J gave up 3 bases; unmatched junction bases: 4. The CDR3 coding sequence is TGCGCCAGCAGCTCCGGGACAGGGGACTACGAGCAGTACTTC. Translating gives CASSSGTGDYEQYF.

This clonotype was counted once. V gene TRBV29-1 combines with J gene TRBJ2-7; a weak D match, TRBD1 (5 bases). The CDR3 is made up of 13 amino acids. Trimming removed 2 bases at V and 5 bases at J, with 13 bases between. The V gene's germline CDR1 is SQVTM and CDR2 ANQGSEA. The CDR3 loop reads CSVEHQGPNEQYF. The CDR3 bases are TGCAGCGTTGAACACCAGGGTCCAAACGAGCAGTACTTC.

The chain combines TRBV20-1 with TRBJ2-5; perhaps TRBD2 as D (5 bases). The V gene lost 0 bases and the J gene lost 2 bases, with 13 bases spanning the gap. The CDR3 contains 15 residues. Germline V lookup: CDR1 DFQATT, CDR2 SNEGSKA (reference sequence). The CDR3 here is CSARDPRGVQETQYF. CDR3 nucleotides: TGCAGTGCTAGAGATCCCCGGGGAGTACAAGAGACCCAGTACTTC.

This chain uses TRBV20-1 with TRBJ2-6; D ambiguous. CDR3 length: 15 residues. Trimming took 5 bases from V and 0 from J, leaving 11 bases between them. The germline V gene encodes CDR1 DFQATT and CDR2 SNEGSKA (reference sequence). CDR3 in amino acids: CSAGPRISGANVLTF. The CDR3, as DNA: TGCAGTGCTGGCCCCAGGATCTCTGGGGCCAACGTCCTGACTTTC.

V usage is TRBV28 and J usage is TRBJ2-2, with D unresolved. Per the germline V gene, CDR1 is MDHEN and CDR2 is SYDVKM. The CDR3 consists of 13 residues. V lost 1 base to trimming and J lost 7 bases, with 7 bases between them. The CDR3 coding sequence is TGTGCCAGCAGTTTATCGGGTATCGGGGAGCTGTTTTTT. This gives the protein CASSLSGIGELFF. Full variable domain (missing parts from reference TRBV28 and TRBJ2-2): DVKVTQSSRYLVKRTGEKVFLECVQDMDHENMFWYRQDPGLGLRLIYFSYDVKMKEKGDIPEGYSVSREKKERFSLILESASTNQTSMYLCASSLSGIGELFFGEGSRLTVL.

This clonotype was detected only once. The J gene is TRBJ2-1, the V gene TRBV9; D may be TRBD1 or TRBD2 (6 bases each). The CDR3 loop spans 15 amino acids. CDR1 and CDR2 (germline): SGDLS, YYNGEE. V lost 3 bases, J lost 2 bases, and 12 bases lay in between. For the CDR3, the DNA is TGTGCCAGCAGCGCCGGGGGCGACGCCTACAATGAGCAGTTCTTC. Its translation: CASSAGGDAYNEQFF. The variable domain in full, completed from reference TRBV9 and TRBJ2-1, reads DSGVTQTPKHLITATGQRVTLRCSPRSGDLSVYWYQQSLDQGLQFLIQYYNGEERAKGNILERFSAQQFPDLHSELNLSSLELGDSALYFCASSAGGDAYNEQFFGPGTRLTVL.

The CDR3 sequence: CASRGGPRGYTF. CDR3 nucleotides: TGTGCCAGCAGGGGAGGGCCGCGTGGCTACACCTTC. This rearrangement joins TRBV27 to TRBJ1-2; D gene ambiguous. Per the germline V gene, CDR1 is MNHEY and CDR2 is SMNVEV (reference sequence). The V end lost 6 bases, the J end lost 7 bases, and 12 bases lay between the germline ends. The CDR3 consists of 12 residues.

This rearrangement joins TRBV12-3 or TRBV12-4 to TRBJ2-3; TRBD2 might be the D (5 bases). The CDR3 runs to 15 residues. V dropped 6 bases and J dropped 3 bases, with 16 bases sitting between them. The DNA of the CDR3 is TGTGCCAGCAGACTAGTTGGTTCAAGGACAGATACGCAGTATTTT. This codes for CASRLVGSRTDTQYF.

This chain uses TRBV9 with TRBJ2-3, with D hard to call. The V end lost 3 bases, the J end lost 0 bases, and 8 bases lay between the germline ends. Germline V lookup: CDR1 SGDLS, CDR2 YYNGEE. The CDR3 loop spans 14 amino acids. Written as DNA, the CDR3 is TGTGCCAGCAGCGAGTCCGGGAGCACAGATACGCAGTATTTT. It encodes CASSESGSTDTQYF.

This rearrangement joins TRBV9 to TRBJ2-1, with 9 bases fitting TRBD2. This CDR3 comprises 16 residues. The J segment lost 4 bases and the V segment lost 0 bases, leaving 5 bases of the junction unmatched. The V gene's germline CDR1 is SGDLS and CDR2 YYNGEE. The CDR3 protein is CASSVESSGGYNEQFF. CDR3 DNA: TGTGCCAGCAGCGTAGAGTCGAGCGGGGGGTACAATGAGCAGTTCTTC. Drawing the rest from reference TRBV9 and TRBJ2-1, the complete variable domain is DSGVTQTPKHLITATGQRVTLRCSPRSGDLSVYWYQQSLDQGLQFLIQYYNGEERAKGNILERFSAQQFPDLHSELNLSSLELGDSALYFCASSVESSGGYNEQFFGPGTRLTVL.

CDR3 protein: CASSGQTNTGELFF. Written as DNA, the CDR3 is TGTGCCAGCTCTGGACAAACGAACACCGGGGAGCTGTTTTTT. V is TRBV6-5 and J is TRBJ2-2, with TRBD1 as a possible D gene (5 bases). This CDR3 region has 14 residues. Germline V gene lookup returns CDR1 MNHEY and CDR2 SVGAGI. The V end lost 8 bases, the J end lost 0 bases, and 10 bases lay between the germline ends.

This chain links TRBV3-1 with TRBJ2-7, with TRBD1 matching 7 bases. The germline CDR1 and CDR2 sequences are LGHDT and YNNKEL (reference sequence). The J segment lost 4 bases and the V segment lost 0 bases, leaving 9 bases of the junction unmatched. This CDR3 contains 16 residues. The CDR3 sequence: CASSQERGQNPYEQYF. CDR3 DNA: TGTGCCAGCAGCCAAGAAAGGGGACAGAACCCTTACGAGCAGTACTTC.